The sequence of this T cell receptor (beta chain) was determined in a study of blood T cells in healthy people across ages. Of note for this clonotype: Its target is not known.

Broader study findings: Age showed a roughly linear inverse relationship with TCR beta diversity per million T cells.

A J-beta primer mix and a sample-barcoded 5' primer were used in a second PCR of about 6 to 12 cycles. Template switching added a 12-random-nucleotide identifier to every cDNA molecule. TCRdb analysed the 5' RACE reads with MiXCR anew, one entry per CDR3 protein. The sample includes about 1.6 million distinct CDR3 sequences, about 31% of them seen just once. Germline V gene lookup returns CDR1 MGHDK and CDR2 SYGVNS. V lost 2 bases and J lost 5, with 18 bases in between. The CDR3 loop spans 16 amino acids. The rearrangement links TRBV25-1 to TRBJ2-5; TRBD1 might be the D (8 bases). This clonotype was obtained from a woman in her 30s in good health. The sequenced material came from blood. CDR3 nucleotide sequence: TGTGCCAGCAGTGAAGCGGGGGACAGGAGAGTGGAGACCCAGTACTTC. Its translation is CASSEAGDRRVETQYF.